Listed below are T cell receptor beta chains from one sample, sequenced in a study of control samples from healthy donors and cancer patients. TCRdb's copy holds only in-frame clones and misses some; the assay was immunoSEQ multiplex PCR. Among some 70,000 clones listed, 83% were seen once. Sequencing input: blood. The source is a man aged 55 to 70 in good health. CDR3s include the opening cysteine and the closing phenylalanine or tryptophan. D genes are given only for firm matches. Clone size is shown for a subset of rows, as once, few, many or a class of expanded clone.

>TRBV7-9|-|TRBJ2-1|-
TGTGCCAGCAGCGTACGTCCCGTCAATGAGCAGTTCTTC
CASSVRPVNEQFF
>TRBV7-2|-|TRBJ2-1|-
TGTGCCAGCAGCTCGAAGAGACTAGACTTTGGGTTCTTC
CASSSKRLDFGFF
>TRBV5-1|-|TRBJ2-7|-
TGCGCCAGCAGCTTGGTGGGGGATCCAGGGAACGAGCAGTACTTC
CASSLVGDPGNEQYF
>TRBV7-2|TRBD2|TRBJ2-1|-
TGTGCCAGCAGCTTAGATCGGCTAGCGGGAGGGGGATACAATGAGCAGTTCTTC
CASSLDRLAGGGYNEQFF
>TRBV6-1|TRBD2|TRBJ2-7|-
TGTGCCAGCAGTGATGCCGGACGGGGGGCCTACGAGCAGTACTTC
CASSDAGRGAYEQYF
>TRBV27|TRBD1|TRBJ2-5|few
TGTGCCAGCAGCCGCGGACAGGGGGCGCCTAGAGGACAAGAGACCCAGTACTTC
CASSRGQGAPRGQETQYF
>TRBV7-2|-|TRBJ1-5|-
TGTGCCAGCAGCTCCCAGGGAAATCAGCCCCAGCATTTT
CASSSQGNQPQHF
>TRBV28|TRBD2|TRBJ2-3|-
TGTGCCAGCAGTTCCAGAGGACTAGCCATAGCTCGGGATACGCAGTATTTT
CASSSRGLAIARDTQYF
>TRBV6-5|-|TRBJ1-6|once
TGTGCCAGCAGTTACCGTATTAATTCACCCCTCCACTTT
CASSYRINSPLHF
>TRBV4-1|TRBD1|TRBJ1-3|-
TGCGCCAGCAGCCAAATACAGGGGACAGCTGGAAACACCATATATTTT
CASSQIQGTAGNTIYF
>TRBV5-5|-|TRBJ2-2|-
TGTGCCAGCAGCTTGGGATTTAACACCGGGGAGCTGTTTTTT
CASSLGFNTGELFF
>TRBV28|-|TRBJ2-3|-
TGTGCCAGCAGTTTACAAACAGATACGCAGTATTTT
CASSLQTDTQYF
>TRBV10-1|TRBD1|TRBJ2-2|-
TGCGCCAGCAGTGAGCAACCGGGACAGTTGAACACCGGGGAGCTGTTTTTT
CASSEQPGQLNTGELFF
>TRBV19|TRBD1|TRBJ1-5|few
TGTGCCAGTAGTCCGACAGGGGCGAATCAGCCCCAGCATTTT
CASSPTGANQPQHF
>TRBV14|TRBD1|TRBJ1-1|-
TGTGCCAGCAGCCCGCGGACAGGGTGGAACACTGAAGCTTTCTTT
CASSPRTGWNTEAFF
>TRBV16|-|TRBJ2-2|-
TGTGCCAGCAGCCAATCGAGACTAGCCGGGGAGCTGTTTTTT
CASSQSRLAGELFF
>TRBV11-2|TRBD2|TRBJ2-1|-
TGTGCCAGCAGCTCACTAGCGGGCAATTACAATGAGCAGTTCTTC
CASSSLAGNYNEQFF
>TRBV6-6|-|TRBJ1-1|-
TGTGCCAGCAGTAACAGGGCAGAAGCTTTCTTT
CASSNRAEAFF
>TRBV6-5|TRBD1|TRBJ1-1|-
TGTGCCAGCAGATACGGACAGGCACAAGCTTTCTTT
CASRYGQAQAFF
>TRBV5-1|TRBD1|TRBJ1-1|-
TGCGCCAGCAGCTTGGGTTCCCGACAGGGGGCCGGCACTGAAGCTTTCTTT
CASSLGSRQGAGTEAFF